The T cell receptor beta chain under discussion was sequenced for a study of blood T cell repertoires in COVID-19. Study overall: The study drew acute and convalescent COVID-19 samples from the United States, Italy and Spain. Sample material is recorded as cDNA or gDNA derived from T cells, B-cell-depleted T cells, or PBMCs.

Data came from immunoSEQ multiplex PCR; TCRdb stores just in-frame clones and leaves some out. The sample records approximately 490,000 clones, 80% to 90% being singletons. The CDR3 sequence is 17 residues long. The germline V and J ends were trimmed by 0 bases and 0 bases, with 13 bases remaining between them. Germline CDR1 reads SGDLS; CDR2 reads YYNGEE. The source of this sequence is a woman aged 55-75 years who had recovered from COVID-19. The chain couples TRBV9 to TRBJ2-1; tentatively, D is TRBD1 (5 bases). Sample: PBMCs or T cells enriched from blood (not recorded which). The CDR3 DNA follows: TGTGCCAGCAGCGTAGGGGGCTGGGCCAGCTCCTACAATGAGCAGTTCTTC. Its translation is CASSVGGWASSYNEQFF.